These 2 T cell receptor beta chains share one sample of origin, sequenced in a study of quantifying T cell responses using KT2 cells. Across the whole study: RNA was reverse transcribed with TCR alpha and beta constant-region primers.

An oligo carrying a UMI was ligated to the cDNA 3' end. An equimolar mix of RC1.1 and RC1.2 primed the beta chain across TRBC1 and TRBC2. A single record per CDR3 protein comes from TCRdb applying MiXCR to the UMI-ligation and nested PCR reads. The table records roughly 51,000 distinct CDR3 sequences, roughly an eighth of them present only once. Material for sequencing was PBMCs spiked with cells of the T cell clone KT2. The receptors were sampled from a human donor.

The table lists this clonotype with many counts. The rearrangement links TRBV11-2 to TRBJ1-2; no reliable D call. The germline V and J ends were trimmed by 2 bases and 3 bases, with 16 bases remaining between them. Germline-derived CDR1 and CDR2 are SGHAT and FQNNGV. This CDR3 comprises 16 residues. The CDR3 sequence: CASSLSGPDPYYGYTF. DNA of the CDR3: TGTGCCAGCAGCTTATCTGGCCCGGACCCCTACTATGGCTACACCTTC.

This clonotype was seen repeatedly, ten times or more. The V and J genes are TRBV4-1 and TRBJ2-2; 11 bases agree with TRBD2. Looked up from germline, CDR1 is MGHRA and CDR2 is YSYEKL. The CDR3 has 16 amino acids. Trimming cost V 4 bases and J 7 bases; bases outside gene matches: 8. CDR3 coding DNA: TGCGCCAGCAGCCTGACTAGCGGGAAAACGGGCGGGGAGCTGTTTTTT. Its protein product is CASSLTSGKTGGELFF.